The 28 T cell receptor beta chains below come from one sample, sequenced in a study of cytomegalovirus exposure and HLA in healthy donors. PCR used 60 Vbeta primers and 13 Jbeta primers. TCRdb's copy holds only in-frame clones and misses some; the assay was immunoSEQ multiplex PCR. The table records some 140,000 clones, about 68% of them present only once. Sequencing was done on a sample of PBMCs. The source is a man aged 25-40 years in good health and CMV-seronegative.

This chain connects TRBV11-2 to TRBJ2-7; tentatively, D is TRBD2 (6 bases). Germline V gene sequence: CDR1 SGHAT, CDR2 FQNNGV. Trimming took off 3 bases at V and 2 bases at J, with 8 bases between the two ends. The CDR3 is made up of 13 amino acids. The CDR3: CASSLGGTYEQYF. The CDR3 DNA follows: TGTGCCAGCAGCTTGGGAGGAACCTACGAGCAGTACTTC.

This chain uses TRBV30 with TRBJ2-7; TRBD2 matches at 8 bases. Looked up from germline, CDR1 is GTSNPN and CDR2 is SVGIG (reference sequence). The CDR3 runs 13 residues. The V and J ends lost 0 bases and 6 bases, in that order; junction bases with no gene match: 4. The CDR3 DNA follows: TGTGCCTGGAGTGTAACTAGCGGCGGCGAGCAGTACTTC. This codes for CAWSVTSGGEQYF.

The CDR3 DNA reads TGTGCCAGCAGCTTGAGGGGGCGGGAGACCCAGTACTTC. Its protein product is CASSLRGRETQYF. The genes are TRBV7-2 and TRBJ2-5; TRBD1 agrees at 7 bases. Germline CDR1 reads SGHTA; CDR2 reads FQGNSA. The CDR3 totals 13 residues. After removal of 3 bases from V and 5 bases from J, the junction contained 3 bases not matched to a gene.

The rearrangement links TRBV5-1 to TRBJ1-2; D is possibly TRBD1 (5 bases). CDR3 length: 13 residues. V shed 7 bases and J shed 6 bases, with 16 bases lying between them. Germline CDR1 SGHRS, CDR2 YFSETQ. The CDR3 nucleotides read TGCGCCAGCGGGGAGCCGGGGGTGGATGGCTACACCTTC. Amino acid sequence: CASGEPGVDGYTF.

This chain links TRBV29-1 with TRBJ2-5; 7 bases fit TRBD2. Germline-derived CDR1 and CDR2 are SQVTM and ANQGSEA. CDR3 length equals 14 residues. The V segment lost 0 bases and the J segment 5 bases; nucleotides outside the gene matches: 6. Here the CDR3 DNA reads TGCAGCGTTGAAGATCGGAAGGGAGGGGAGACCCAGTACTTC. Translated, it gives CSVEDRKGGETQYF.

This clone was detected a few times. J is TRBJ2-1 and V is TRBV4-1; D is possibly TRBD2 (6 bases). From germline, CDR1 is MGHRA and CDR2 YSYEKL. Trimming pared 0 bases from V and 3 bases from J, leaving 15 bases between. The CDR3 runs to 17 residues. DNA for the CDR3: TGCGCCAGCAGCCAAGAAGGAGGGTCAGCTCTCTACAATGAGCAGTTCTTC. Translating it yields CASSQEGGSALYNEQFF.

The V and J genes are TRBV7-8 and TRBJ2-1; D gene ambiguous. Germline CDR1 reads SGHVS; CDR2 reads FQNEAQ. The CDR3 runs 12 residues. Trimming took off 1 base at V and 15 bases at J, with 13 bases between the two ends. DNA of the CDR3: TGTGCCAGCAGCTTAGAGTCGGCTAGGCTGTTCTTC. Protein sequence: CASSLESARLFF.

The rearrangement uses TRBV5-5 and TRBJ1-1; 7 bases agree with TRBD1. The trim removed 4 bases at V and 5 bases at J, leaving 5 bases unmatched. CDR1 SGHKS and CDR2 YYEKEE come from the germline V gene (reference sequence). The CDR3 loop spans 13 amino acids. The CDR3 protein is CASSIRGQTEAFF. The CDR3 nucleotides read TGTGCCAGCAGCATCAGGGGACAGACTGAAGCTTTCTTT.

This chain connects TRBV5-1 to TRBJ2-7; 10 nucleotides line up with TRBD2. The CDR3 contains 14 residues. Germline assignment: CDR1 SGHRS and CDR2 YFSETQ. Trimming cost V 2 bases and J 5 bases; bases outside gene matches: 4. This CDR3 reads CASSFSTSGDEQYF. In nucleotides, the CDR3 is TGCGCCAGCAGCTTCTCAACTAGCGGGGACGAGCAGTACTTC.

This chain links TRBV6-5 with TRBJ1-2, with 7 positions matching TRBD1. Germline trimming cut 6 bases from V and 3 bases from J; bases unmatched to any gene: 7. This CDR3 region has 14 residues. The V gene's germline CDR1 is MNHEY and CDR2 SVGAGI. CDR3 protein: CASSPDRQDYGYTF. DNA of the CDR3: TGTGCCAGCAGCCCGGACAGGCAGGACTATGGCTACACCTTC.

The chain recombines TRBV5-4 with TRBJ2-4; 9 nucleotides align to TRBD1. CDR3 size: 14 residues. The germline V gene has CDR1 SGHNT and CDR2 YYREEE (reference sequence). Unmatched junction bases numbered 7, after V lost 4 bases and J lost 8 bases. CDR3 nucleotide sequence: TGTGCCAGCAGCCAGGACAGGGGTACGGACATTCAGTACTTC. Its translation: CASSQDRGTDIQYF.

The rearrangement uses TRBV18 and TRBJ1-3; D perhaps matches TRBD1 (6 bases). Germline V gives CDR1 KGHSH, CDR2 LQKENI. Trimming took 4 bases from V and 8 from J, leaving 15 bases between them. The CDR3 runs 14 residues. CDR3 in amino acids: CASSLSTGMDTIYF. The CDR3 nucleotides read TGTGCCAGCTCACTGTCCACAGGGATGGACACCATATATTTT.

In its sample, this clone was seen once. This sequence joins TRBV11-3 and TRBJ2-1; D perhaps matches TRBD2 (5 bases). Germline V lookup: CDR1 SGHNT, CDR2 YENEEA. The CDR3 runs 13 residues. Trimming left V 10 bases short and J 0 bases short, with 10 bases between. The CDR3 DNA reads as TGTGCCACTGAGCGGTTCTCCTACAATGAGCAGTTCTTC. Translating it yields CATERFSYNEQFF.

The chain employs TRBV14 and TRBJ2-7; D remains ambiguous. V lost 5 bases and J lost 5, with 7 bases in between. CDR1 and CDR2 from the germline V gene are SGHDN and FVKESK. The CDR3 length is 11 residues. CDR3 protein: CASSFSDEQYF. The CDR3 nucleotides are TGTGCCAGCAGCTTTTCCGACGAGCAGTACTTC.

The gene calls are TRBV10-3 and TRBJ2-3; 8 bases match TRBD1. Germline V gene data show CDR1 as ENHRY and CDR2 as SYGVKD. J gave up 7 bases and V 8 bases, and 14 bases lay outside the gene matches. The CDR3 covers 15 residues. The DNA of the CDR3 is TGTGCCATCCTGGGGACCGGACAGGGAAAAAATACGCAGTATTTT. Translating gives CAILGTGQGKNTQYF.

The sample holds one count of this clone. The genes are TRBV6-5 and TRBJ1-1, with TRBD1 identical over 7 bases. The germline gives CDR1 MNHEY, CDR2 SVGAGI. CDR3 length: 14 residues. The V segment lost 5 bases and the J segment 4 bases; nucleotides outside the gene matches: 7. The CDR3 protein is CASSQDRVSTEAFF. The CDR3 DNA sequence: TGTGCCAGCAGTCAAGACAGGGTTAGCACTGAAGCTTTCTTT.

The J gene is TRBJ2-3, the V gene TRBV12-5; no firm D call. Looked up from germline, CDR1 is LGHNT and CDR2 is FRNRAP. V lost 6 bases to trimming and J lost 5 bases, with 9 bases between them. The CDR3 runs 12 residues. In nucleotides, the CDR3 is TGTGCTAGTGGCAACCACATAGATACGCAGTATTTT. Protein product: CASGNHIDTQYF.

This clone came up many times. This chain connects TRBV7-8 to TRBJ2-7; D unresolved. In germline, CDR1 is SGHVS, CDR2 FQNEAQ. The V gene lost 6 bases and the J gene lost 4 bases, with 19 bases spanning the gap. CDR3 length equals 15 residues. The CDR3 sequence: CASSRKERPAYEQYF. CDR3 nucleotides: TGTGCCAGCAGTCGTAAGGAGCGCCCGGCTTACGAGCAGTACTTC. The complete variable domain, with remaining parts taken from reference TRBV7-8 and TRBJ2-7, reads GAGVSQSPRYKVAKRGQDVALRCDPISGHVSLFWYQQALGQGPEFLTYFQNEAQLDKSGLPSDRFFAERPEGSVSTLKIQRTQQEDSAVYLCASSRKERPAYEQYFGPGTRLTVT.

J is TRBJ2-5 and V is TRBV5-4; 13 bases are a match to TRBD2. The CDR3 loop spans 17 amino acids. The V gene's germline CDR1 is SGHNT and CDR2 YYREEE (reference sequence). V was pared by 4 bases and J by 0 bases, with 6 bases of the junction left unmatched. CDR3 bases: TGTGCCAGCAGCCGGGGGACTAGCGGGGAACACCAAGAGACCCAGTACTTC. Its translation is CASSRGTSGEHQETQYF.

In regard to this clone: The same CDR3 arises from other DNA sequences in this sample as well. This chain connects TRBV9 to TRBJ1-4; D uncertain. Looked up from germline, CDR1 is SGDLS and CDR2 is YYNGEE. The CDR3 consists of 14 residues. V shed 0 bases and J shed 4 bases, with 7 bases lying between them. CDR3 nucleotides: TGTGCCAGCAGCGTAGGTCCGAGTAATGAAAAACTGTTTTTT. It translates to CASSVGPSNEKLFF.

This chain links TRBV7-9 with TRBJ2-3; D is undetermined. The V gene's germline CDR1 is SEHNR and CDR2 FQNEAQ (reference sequence). V dropped 3 bases and J dropped 0 bases, with 13 bases sitting between them. The length of the CDR3 is 16 residues. The CDR3 DNA follows: TGTGCCAGCAGCTTCGGTCGGAGCCCTAGCACAGATACGCAGTATTTT. This translates into CASSFGRSPSTDTQYF.

The chain combines TRBV7-3 with TRBJ2-1, with TRBD2 identical over 10 bases. The J segment lost 8 bases and the V segment lost 1 base, leaving 8 bases of the junction unmatched. Germline V gene lookup returns CDR1 SGHTA and CDR2 FQGTGA. This CDR3 has 16 amino acids. The CDR3: CASSLSPSGGGHEQFF. CDR3 in DNA: TGTGCCAGCAGCTTAAGCCCCAGCGGGGGGGGACATGAGCAGTTCTTC. The variable domain in full, completed from reference TRBV7-3 and TRBJ2-1, reads GAGVSQTPSNKVTEKGKYVELRCDPISGHTALYWYRQSLGQGPEFLIYFQGTGAADDSGLPNDRFFAVRPEGSVSTLKIQRTERGDSAVYLCASSLSPSGGGHEQFFGPGTRLTVL.

The rearrangement links TRBV5-4 to TRBJ1-6; TRBD1 might be the D (6 bases). CDR1 and CDR2 (germline): SGHNT, YYREEE (reference sequence). The V gene lost 4 bases and the J gene lost 6 bases, with 14 bases spanning the gap. CDR3 size: 15 residues. As DNA, the CDR3 is TGTGCCAGCAGCGTGAACAGGGCCCCTAATTCACCCCTCCACTTT. Its protein product is CASSVNRAPNSPLHF.

V is TRBV6-5 and J is TRBJ2-7; tentatively, D is TRBD1 (6 bases). CDR3 length equals 16 residues. From germline, CDR1 is MNHEY and CDR2 SVGAGI. Trimming shortened V by 2 bases and J by 0 bases, and 14 bases separated the two germline ends. Here the CDR3 DNA reads TGTGCCAGCAGTTACGGCCGACAGGTTACCTCCTACGAGCAGTACTTC. Translated, it gives CASSYGRQVTSYEQYF.

The chain combines TRBV7-9 with TRBJ1-4, with TRBD1 as a possible D gene (5 bases). Germline V CDR1 and CDR2: SEHNR, FQNEAQ (reference sequence). The CDR3 extends over 14 amino acids. The ends were cut back, 6 bases at V and 6 bases at J, with 14 bases in the middle. DNA for the CDR3: TGTGCCAGCAGTACCCGGGGGTCAGATGAAAAACTGTTTTTT. Encoded protein: CASSTRGSDEKLFF.

V and J are TRBV6-1 and TRBJ2-1, with a weak D call TRBD1 (6 bases). This CDR3 has 15 amino acids. Germline V gives CDR1 MNHNS, CDR2 SASEGT. The DNA for the CDR3 is TGTGCTTCAAGTGATCCCCAGGGGAGCTACAATGAGCAGTTCTTC. Its translation is CASSDPQGSYNEQFF.

This clone was detected a few times. This chain links TRBV5-4 with TRBJ2-2, with D perhaps matching TRBD1 (6 bases). The CDR3 runs to 13 residues. Trimming left V 5 bases short and J 1 base short, with 6 bases between. CDR1 is SGHNT and CDR2 is YYREEE in the germline V gene (reference sequence). Here the CDR3 reads CASRGQNTGELFF. For the CDR3, the DNA is TGTGCCAGCAGGGGACAGAACACCGGGGAGCTGTTTTTT.

This chain connects TRBV10-3 to TRBJ1-4; 8 bases match TRBD1. The CDR3 loop spans 15 amino acids. Germline CDR1 ENHRY, CDR2 SYGVKD. V shed 7 bases, J shed 8 bases, and the junction held 12 bases outside the gene matches. CDR3 DNA: TGTGCCATCACCCTAGTTCAGGGGGCGGGGGAAAAACTGTTTTTT. The encoded protein is CAITLVQGAGEKLFF.